The 24 T cell receptor beta chains given below trace back to one sample, sequenced in a study of blood T cell repertoires in COVID-19. Sequenced by immunoSEQ multiplex PCR; TCRdb stores in-frame clones only, minus some. Among roughly 340,000 clones listed, 88% were seen once. Sequencing was carried out using peripheral blood. These receptors were obtained from a woman aged 70-85 years with COVID-19, enrolled during active disease.

For this clone: It is unclear where the CDR3 begins or ends on the DNA, so no DNA is shown, and the CDR3 is as TCRdb lists it. This chain joins TRBV21-1 and TRBJ2-3; the table assigns TRBD2, which was not confirmed against the DNA. TRBV21-1 is a pseudogene. The CDR3 is 14 residues long, ends included. CDR3 in amino acids: CASVGGGAVDTQYF.

The chain combines TRBV6-5 with TRBJ1-2; no clear D. CDR3 length: 12 amino acids. V shed 0 bases and J shed 7 bases, with 6 bases lying between them. From germline, CDR1 is MNHEY and CDR2 SVGAGI. In DNA, the CDR3 is TGTGCCAGCAGTTACTCCGCGGGTGGCTACACCTTC. As protein: CASSYSAGGYTF.

The chain couples TRBV6-2 or TRBV6-3 to TRBJ1-2, with TRBD1 matching 9 bases. The CDR3 contains 13 residues. Trimming at V came to 6 bases and at J to 7 bases, leaving 6 bases not matched to a gene. Germline assignment: CDR1 MNHEY and CDR2 SVGEGT. The CDR3: CASSLGTGFGYTF. As DNA, the CDR3 is TGTGCCAGCAGCCTCGGGACAGGGTTTGGCTACACCTTC.

The rearrangement links TRBV27 to TRBJ2-3; TRBD1 aligns across 9 bases. CDR3 size: 14 residues. Per germline, CDR1 MNHEY and CDR2 SMNVEV (reference sequence). V was clipped by 4 bases and J by 3 bases; unmatched bases: 2. CDR3 residues: CASSWGTGTDTQYF. The DNA of the CDR3 is TGTGCCAGCAGTTGGGGGACAGGGACAGATACGCAGTATTTT.

The chain is built from TRBV6-2 or TRBV6-3 and TRBJ1-2; 8 bases agree with TRBD1. Germline V gene data show CDR1 as MNHEY and CDR2 as SVGEGT. V was clipped by 4 bases and J by 5 bases; unmatched bases: 6. The CDR3 covers 14 residues. The CDR3 protein is CASSLGTGWYGYTF. The CDR3 region has the DNA TGTGCCAGCAGTTTGGGGACAGGCTGGTATGGCTACACCTTC.

V is TRBV5-4 and J is TRBJ1-6; unclear D gene. Per germline, CDR1 SGHNT and CDR2 YYREEE (reference sequence). The CDR3 has 14 amino acids. V lost 1 base to trimming and J lost 9 bases, with 11 bases between them. CDR3: CASSLRESSSPLHF. CDR3 sequence (DNA): TGTGCCAGCAGCTTGAGGGAGAGTAGTTCACCCCTCCACTTT.

V gene TRBV3-1 (or the pseudogene TRBV3-2) combines with J gene TRBJ2-3; a weak D match, TRBD2 (6 bases). The length of the CDR3 is 17 residues. Germline V gene sequence: CDR1 LGHDT, CDR2 YNNKEL (reference sequence). The V gene lost 3 bases and the J gene lost 1 base, with 17 bases spanning the gap. CDR3 in DNA: TGTGCCAGCAGCCACCTAAAATTAGCGGAAGGCACAGATACGCAGTATTTT. Translating it yields CASSHLKLAEGTDTQYF.

V usage is TRBV7-2 and J usage is TRBJ1-2; TRBD1 agrees at 10 bases. CDR3 length: 15 amino acids. Per germline, CDR1 SGHTA and CDR2 FQGNSA. V was pared by 5 bases and J by 6 bases, with 9 bases of the junction left unmatched. The CDR3 reads CASSPQTGGFNGYTF. CDR3 bases: TGTGCCAGCAGCCCCCAGACAGGGGGCTTTAATGGCTACACCTTC.

In nucleotides, the CDR3 is TGTGCCAGCAGTGCAAAATCGGATGCGGGAAATTCACCCCTCCACTTT. Amino acid sequence: CASSAKSDAGNSPLHF. The chain employs TRBV6-1 and TRBJ1-6; D is uncertain. CDR3 length equals 16 residues. Germline CDR1 reads MNHNS; CDR2 reads SASEGT. Between the trimmed V and J ends, which lost 4 bases and 7 bases, there was a span of 17 bases.

The V call is TRBV5-4, the J call TRBJ1-2; 7 bases are shared with TRBD1. The V gene end was trimmed by 0 bases and the J gene end by 8 bases; junction bases not matched to a gene: 13. Per the germline V gene, CDR1 is SGHNT and CDR2 is YYREEE (reference sequence). The CDR3 contains 16 residues. In DNA, the CDR3 is TGTGCCAGCAGCTTGGGGGGGACAGCATCCTTACGGGGCTACACCTTC. This codes for CASSLGGTASLRGYTF.

V gene TRBV7-2 combines with J gene TRBJ1-2; perhaps TRBD1 as D (6 bases). This CDR3 region has 13 residues. V shed 4 bases and J shed 6 bases, with 12 bases lying between them. Germline values: CDR1 SGHTA, CDR2 FQGNSA. The CDR3 DNA is TGTGCCAGCAGCTCTGGGGGCGCAGATGGCTACACCTTC. It yields the protein CASSSGGADGYTF.

This clone showed up just once. The chain couples TRBV5-1 to TRBJ2-2, with D maybe TRBD2 (7 bases). Germline V CDR1 and CDR2: SGHRS, YFSETQ. The CDR3 loop spans 16 amino acids. Trimming removed 0 bases at V and 3 bases at J, with 12 bases between. CDR3 sequence reads: CASSLAGGRDTGELFF. The CDR3 coding sequence is TGCGCCAGCAGCTTGGCCGGGGGGCGGGACACCGGGGAGCTGTTTTTT. The variable domain in full, with the rest retrieved from reference TRBV5-1 and TRBJ2-2, is KAGVTQTPRYLIKTRGQQVTLSCSPISGHRSVSWYQQTPGQGLQFLFEYFSETQRNKGNFPGRFSGRQFSNSRSEMNVSTLELGDSALYLCASSLAGGRDTGELFFGEGSRLTVL.

The rearrangement links TRBV6-2 or TRBV6-3 to TRBJ1-5; unclear D gene. Per the germline V gene, CDR1 is MNHEY and CDR2 is SVGEGT. The CDR3 contains 13 residues. V shed 6 bases and J shed 3 bases, with 9 bases lying between them. In DNA, the CDR3 is TGTGCCAGCAGCAGACGGGACAATCAGCCCCAGCATTTT. Its protein is CASSRRDNQPQHF.

J is TRBJ2-1 and V is TRBV5-1; 14 bases match TRBD2. The length of the CDR3 is 16 residues. Unmatched junction bases numbered 3, after V lost 1 base and J lost 6 bases. Germline-derived CDR1 and CDR2 are SGHRS and YFSETQ. The CDR3 DNA reads as TGCGCCAGCAGCTTGTCGACTAGCGGGGGGGCCAATGAGCAGTTCTTC. Protein sequence: CASSLSTSGGANEQFF.

The table lists this clone with a few counts. The rearrangement uses TRBV5-1 and TRBJ2-1, with D perhaps matching TRBD2 (5 bases). The germline gives CDR1 SGHRS, CDR2 YFSETQ. This CDR3 comprises 14 residues. The V end lost 1 base, the J end lost 5 bases, and 10 bases lay between the germline ends. Here the CDR3 reads CASSLQAGNNEQFF. The CDR3, as DNA: TGCGCCAGCAGCTTGCAGGCGGGTAACAATGAGCAGTTCTTC.

The chain couples TRBV20-1 to TRBJ2-3; 7 positions agree with TRBD2. Germline CDR1 is DFQATT and CDR2 is SNEGSKA (reference sequence). The CDR3 spans 14 residues. With 3 bases clipped from V and 2 bases from J, the junction kept 5 bases outside the gene matches. Here the CDR3 DNA reads TGCAGTGCTAGTGAAGGGACTACCACAGATACGCAGTATTTT. This codes for CSASEGTTTDTQYF.

This chain joins TRBV28 and TRBJ1-5; D gene uncertain. Looked up from germline, CDR1 is MDHEN and CDR2 is SYDVKM. The CDR3 has 15 residues. V was trimmed by 4 bases and J by 0 bases, leaving 10 bases between them. In nucleotides, the CDR3 is TGTGCCAGCAGTTCCCAGCGTGATAGCAATCAGCCCCAGCATTTT. Translated: CASSSQRDSNQPQHF. The whole variable domain, filled in from reference TRBV28 and TRBJ1-5, reads DVKVTQSSRYLVKRTGEKVFLECVQDMDHENMFWYRQDPGLGLRLIYFSYDVKMKEKGDIPEGYSVSREKKERFSLILESASTNQTSMYLCASSSQRDSNQPQHFGDGTRLSIL.

Turning to this clone: Other DNA sequences of this sample code for an identical CDR3. The chain is built from TRBV7-9 and TRBJ1-4; no clear D gene. V shed 4 bases and J shed 1 base, with 7 bases lying between them. The CDR3 spans 14 residues. Germline V gene data show CDR1 as SEHNR and CDR2 as FQNEAQ (reference sequence). CDR3 protein: CASSSGLTNEKLFF. The CDR3 nucleotides are TGTGCCAGCAGCTCAGGCTTAACTAATGAAAAACTGTTTTTT.

The J gene is TRBJ1-6, the V gene TRBV5-1; 10 positions match TRBD1. Germline CDR1 SGHRS, CDR2 YFSETQ. This CDR3 comprises 16 residues. J lost 7 bases, V lost 2 bases, and 6 bases had no gene match. This CDR3 reads CASSFDPGQGNSPLHF. CDR3 nucleotides: TGCGCCAGCAGCTTCGACCCGGGACAGGGGAATTCACCCCTCCACTTT.

The V and J genes are TRBV5-4 and TRBJ2-3; the match to TRBD2 covers 12 bases. CDR1 SGHNT and CDR2 YYREEE come from the germline V gene (reference sequence). V trimming: 0 bases; J trimming: 0 bases; junction bases outside the gene matches: 2. The CDR3 has 17 amino acids. As DNA, the CDR3 is TGTGCCAGCAGCTTGGCGCTAGCGGGGGGGAGCACAGATACGCAGTATTTT. Translation: CASSLALAGGSTDTQYF.

This chain joins TRBV24-1 and TRBJ2-1; 12 nucleotides match TRBD1. The germline gives CDR1 KGHDR, CDR2 SFDVKD. J gave up 0 bases and V 2 bases, and 7 bases lay outside the gene matches. The CDR3 has 19 amino acids. The CDR3 DNA is TGTGCCACCAGTGATTGGGACAGGGGGCAGGTTGGCTCCTACAATGAGCAGTTCTTC. This encodes CATSDWDRGQVGSYNEQFF.

In its sample, this clone was seen once. The V call is TRBV11-2, the J call TRBJ1-2; tentative D call: TRBD1 (5 bases). This CDR3 comprises 12 residues. CDR1 and CDR2 (germline): SGHAT, FQNNGV. Trimming took off 4 bases at V and 7 bases at J, with 10 bases between the two ends. The CDR3 is CASSWGLSGYTF. For the CDR3, the DNA is TGTGCCAGCAGCTGGGGCCTTTCTGGCTACACCTTC. The full variable domain, with the rest looked up from reference TRBV11-2 and TRBJ1-2, is EAGVAQSPRYKIIEKRQSVAFWCNPISGHATLYWYQQILGQGPKLLIQFQNNGVVDDSQLPKDRFSAERLKGVDSTLKIQPAKLEDSAVYLCASSWGLSGYTFGSGTRLTVV.

The chain recombines TRBV28 with TRBJ2-4; D is perhaps TRBD2 (6 bases). This CDR3 has 15 residues. Trimming stripped 4 bases from V and 6 bases from J, with 16 bases between. Germline V gives CDR1 MDHEN, CDR2 SYDVKM. This CDR3 reads CASSSLFGGVNIQYF. The CDR3 DNA follows: TGTGCCAGCAGTTCCCTTTTTGGCGGGGTAAACATTCAGTACTTC. The variable domain in full, completed from reference TRBV28 and TRBJ2-4, reads DVKVTQSSRYLVKRTGEKVFLECVQDMDHENMFWYRQDPGLGLRLIYFSYDVKMKEKGDIPEGYSVSREKKERFSLILESASTNQTSMYLCASSSLFGGVNIQYFGAGTRLSVL.

The rearrangement uses TRBV7-9 and TRBJ2-3; D may be TRBD2 (5 bases). V was shortened by 2 bases and J by 3 bases, with 12 bases between the two germline ends. Germline V gene lookup returns CDR1 SEHNR and CDR2 FQNEAQ (reference sequence). The CDR3 consists of 15 residues. The CDR3 region is CASSLSNSGTDTQYF. CDR3 DNA: TGTGCCAGCAGCTTATCCAACTCGGGGACAGATACGCAGTATTTT.